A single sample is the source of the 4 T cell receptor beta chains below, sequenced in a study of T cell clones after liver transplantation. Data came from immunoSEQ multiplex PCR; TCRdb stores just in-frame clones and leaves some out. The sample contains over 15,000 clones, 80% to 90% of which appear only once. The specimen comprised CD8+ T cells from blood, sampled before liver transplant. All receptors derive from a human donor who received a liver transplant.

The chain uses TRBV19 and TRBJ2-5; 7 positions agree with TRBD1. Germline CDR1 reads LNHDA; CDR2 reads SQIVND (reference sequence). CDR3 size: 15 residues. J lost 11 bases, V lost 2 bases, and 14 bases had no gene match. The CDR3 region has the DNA TGTGCCAGTAGTATATCAGGGGACAGTGTAACCTTTCAGTACTTC. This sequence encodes CASSISGDSVTFQYF.

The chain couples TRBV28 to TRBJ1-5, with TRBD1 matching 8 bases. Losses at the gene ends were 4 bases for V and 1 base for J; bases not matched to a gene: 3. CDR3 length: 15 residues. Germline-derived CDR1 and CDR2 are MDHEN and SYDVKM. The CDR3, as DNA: TGTGCCAGCAGTTCGCAGGGGGCGAGCAATCAGCCCCAGCATTTT. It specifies CASSSQGASNQPQHF.

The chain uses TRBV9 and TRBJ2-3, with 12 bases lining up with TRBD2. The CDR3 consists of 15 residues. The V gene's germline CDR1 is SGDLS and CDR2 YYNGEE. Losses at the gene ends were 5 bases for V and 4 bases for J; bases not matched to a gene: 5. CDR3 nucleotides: TGTGCCAGCAGACCTAGCGGGAGGGCCTCAGATACGCAGTATTTT. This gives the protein CASRPSGRASDTQYF.

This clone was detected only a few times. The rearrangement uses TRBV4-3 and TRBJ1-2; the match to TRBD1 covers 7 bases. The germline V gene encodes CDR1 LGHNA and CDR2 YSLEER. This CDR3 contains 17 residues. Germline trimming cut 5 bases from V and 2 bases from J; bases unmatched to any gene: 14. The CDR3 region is CASSSGVLEGANYGYTF. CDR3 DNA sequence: TGCGCCAGCAGCTCAGGTGTCCTGGAGGGGGCAAACTATGGCTACACCTTC.